This T cell receptor (beta chain) is drawn from a study of healthy donors' naive CD4 and CD8 T cells. Study-level points and caveats: CDR3 charge plus V and J genes appeared to account for around 12% of CD4/CD8 variance.

Naive CD4+ cells were sorted as CD4+CD8-CD45RO-CD45RA+; naive CD8+ as CD8+CD4-CD45RA+CD27bright. As to this clonotype: No antigen is known for it.

Each TCR library used around 500 ng of total RNA and a linear amplification protocol. TCRdb re-analysed the reads in MiXCR, keeping a single row per CDR3 protein. The sample has approximately 180,000 distinct CDR3 sequences; 65% to 75% are singletons. Input material: naive CD4+ and CD8+ T cells sorted from blood, pooled from several donors. The TCR was taken from a pool of human donors in good health; the sample pools cells from several healthy donors.

This chain's CDR3 is CASSLGRTYTGELFF. The DNA for the CDR3 is TGTGCCAGCAGCTTAGGACGGACATACACCGGGGAGCTGTTTTTT. The chain has TRBV7-8 and TRBJ2-2; the D gene is possibly TRBD1 (5 bases). Germline V gene lookup returns CDR1 SGHVS and CDR2 FQNEAQ. This CDR3 spans 15 amino acids. V was pared by 1 base and J by 3 bases, with 9 bases between.